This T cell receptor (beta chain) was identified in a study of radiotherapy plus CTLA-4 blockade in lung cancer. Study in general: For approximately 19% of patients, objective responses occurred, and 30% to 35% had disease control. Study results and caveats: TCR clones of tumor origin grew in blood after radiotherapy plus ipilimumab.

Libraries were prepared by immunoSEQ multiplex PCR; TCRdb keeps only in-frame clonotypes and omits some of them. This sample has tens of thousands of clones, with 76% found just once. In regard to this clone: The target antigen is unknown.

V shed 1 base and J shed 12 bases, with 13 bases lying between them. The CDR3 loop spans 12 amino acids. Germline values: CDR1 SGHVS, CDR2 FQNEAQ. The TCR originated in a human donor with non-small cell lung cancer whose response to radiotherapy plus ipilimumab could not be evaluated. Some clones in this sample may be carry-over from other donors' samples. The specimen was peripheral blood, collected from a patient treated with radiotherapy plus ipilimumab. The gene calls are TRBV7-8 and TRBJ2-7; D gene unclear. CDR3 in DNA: TGTGCCAGCAGCTTAGATTCACAGTCCAGGTACTTC. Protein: CASSLDSQSRYF.